This is a list of T cell receptor beta chains from one sample in a study of shared T cell receptors in the human thymus. TCRdb's copy holds only in-frame clones and misses some; the assay was immunoSEQ multiplex PCR. This sample carries about 500,000 clones, roughly 74% of them seen once, and the ten largest clones take about 0.013%. The same data also went into a second study, on human thymus T cells.

Sequenced input: thymocytes. All receptors derive from a boy under two years old with a congenital heart defect. CDR3s include the opening cysteine and the closing phenylalanine or tryptophan. D genes are given only for firm matches. The size entry is marked missing in some rows and otherwise reads once, few, many or a size class.

J gene | D gene | clone size | V gene | CDR3 protein | CDR3 DNA
TRBJ2-7 | TRBD2 | NA | TRBV27 | CASSPIAGAAYEQYF | TGTGCCAGCAGTCCCATAGCGGGAGCCGCCTACGAGCAGTACTTC
TRBJ2-1 | TRBD2 | NA | TRBV7-2 | CASSFRLAGANEQFF | TGTGCCAGCAGCTTCCGACTAGCGGGGGCCAATGAGCAGTTCTTC
TRBJ2-7 | TRBD2 | NA | TRBV11-2 | CASSLGAGTSLVYEQYF | TGTGCCAGCAGCTTAGGGGCGGGGACTAGCTTGGTCTACGAGCAGTACTTC
TRBJ1-5 | TRBD1 | NA | TRBV4-1 | CASSPVGGQGFQPQHF | TGCGCCAGCAGCCCGGTGGGGGGACAGGGCTTTCAGCCCCAGCATTTT
TRBJ1-1 | TRBD1 | NA | TRBV6-5 | CASSPGQGAEAFF | TGTGCCAGCAGTCCTGGACAGGGGGCTGAAGCTTTCTTT
TRBJ2-1 | TRBD1 | once | TRBV6-1 | CASSARQGTYNEQFF | TGTGCCAGCAGTGCCCGACAGGGTACCTACAATGAGCAGTTCTTC
TRBJ2-3 | TRBD2 | few | TRBV4-3 | CASSQAGTSGSTDTQYF | TGCGCCAGCAGCCAAGCCGGGACTAGCGGAAGCACAGATACGCAGTATTTT
TRBJ1-4 | TRBD1 | NA | TRBV27 | CASSLFSRGRKLFF | TGTGCCAGCAGTTTATTTTCCAGGGGGCGAAAACTGTTTTTT
TRBJ1-1 | TRBD1 | once | TRBV5-4 | CASSLEGTGGHEAFF | TGTGCCAGCAGCTTGGAAGGGACAGGGGGTCACGAAGCTTTCTTT
TRBJ1-4 | NA | once | TRBV10-2 | CASGQGQLNEKLFF | TGCGCCAGCGGCCAAGGACAGCTTAATGAAAAACTGTTTTTT
TRBJ1-3 | NA | few | TRBV7-9 | CASSSRQRSGNTIYF | TGTGCCAGCAGCTCTCGACAGCGCTCTGGAAACACCATATATTTT
TRBJ2-7 | NA | NA | TRBV7-8 | CASSYLPGRAYEQYF | TGTGCCAGCAGCTACCTCCCCGGCAGGGCCTACGAGCAGTACTTC
TRBJ2-7 | TRBD2 | NA | TRBV27 | CASSPLTSGKTYEQYF | TGTGCCAGCAGTCCTCTTACTAGCGGGAAGACCTACGAGCAGTACTTC
TRBJ1-5 | TRBD1 | NA | TRBV28 | CASSPDGQGGSSNQPQHF | TGTGCCAGCAGCCCTGACGGACAGGGGGGGAGTAGCAATCAGCCCCAGCATTTT
TRBJ2-7 | NA | NA | TRBV7-2 | CASSLWRVGSYEQYF | TGTGCCAGCAGCTTATGGAGGGTAGGCTCCTACGAGCAGTACTTC
TRBJ2-7 | TRBD2 | NA | TRBV6-6 | CASRAAGGPSEQYF | TGTGCCAGCAGGGCTGCGGGAGGGCCGAGTGAGCAGTACTTC
TRBJ2-2 | NA | NA | TRBV28 | CASSSTAPTGELFF | TGTGCCAGCAGTTCGACAGCCCCCACCGGGGAGCTGTTTTTT
TRBJ2-1 | TRBD2 | NA | TRBV7-2 | CASSDSGRGYNEQFF | TGTGCCAGCAGCGATAGCGGGAGAGGGTACAATGAGCAGTTCTTC
TRBJ1-2 | NA | NA | TRBV28 | CASSLGGPYGYTF | TGTGCCAGCAGTTTGGGGGGGCCCTATGGCTACACCTTC
TRBJ2-7 | NA | once | TRBV6-6 | CAISEEGNYEQYF | TGTGCCATCTCCGAAGAGGGCAACTACGAGCAGTACTTC
TRBJ2-5 | TRBD2 | NA | TRBV5-1 | CASSEGTSGRETQYF | TGCGCCAGCAGCGAAGGGACTAGCGGGAGGGAGACCCAGTACTTC
TRBJ2-7 | NA | NA | TRBV2 | CASSDAQGQTYEQYF | TGTGCCAGCAGTGACGCCCAGGGCCAGACCTACGAGCAGTACTTC
TRBJ1-6 | NA | once | TRBV4-1 | CASSLNRAGRRPSPLHF | TGCGCCAGCAGCCTTAATAGAGCGGGACGGAGGCCTTCACCCCTCCACTTT
TRBJ2-1 | NA | NA | TRBV10-2 | CASSDTRLFNEQFF | TGCGCCAGCAGTGATACTAGACTATTCAATGAGCAGTTCTTC
TRBJ1-1 | NA | NA | TRBV15 | CATRGNTGMGNTEAFF | TGTGCCACCAGGGGAAACACAGGGATGGGGAACACTGAAGCTTTCTTT
TRBJ2-3 | NA | NA | TRBV4-2 | CASSQEGGASPSTDTQYF | TGTGCCAGCAGCCAAGAGGGCGGGGCTAGCCCTAGCACAGATACGCAGTATTTT
TRBJ2-7 | TRBD2 | NA | TRBV27 | CASAGANYEQYF | TGTGCCTCGGCGGGAGCGAACTACGAGCAGTACTTC
TRBJ2-4 | TRBD2 | NA | TRBV4-2 | CASSQDGAGPAKNIQYF | TGTGCCAGCAGCCAAGATGGAGCGGGACCGGCCAAAAACATTCAGTACTTC
TRBJ1-1 | NA | NA | TRBV6-6 | CASSHRKRLMNTEAFF | TGTGCCAGCAGCCACCGTAAGAGGCTCATGAACACTGAAGCTTTCTTT
TRBJ2-7 | TRBD1 | NA | TRBV28 | CASSLSRDRGEQYF | TGTGCCAGCAGTTTATCCAGGGACAGGGGAGAGCAGTACTTC
TRBJ1-1 | TRBD1 | NA | TRBV28 | CASSSRDRGRVTEAFF | TGTGCCAGCAGTTCCCGGGACAGGGGGCGTGTCACTGAAGCTTTCTTT
TRBJ2-4 | TRBD2 | NA | TRBV5-1 | CASSCGRGLAKNIQYF | TGCGCCAGCAGCTGCGGGAGGGGCCTGGCCAAAAACATTCAGTACTTC
TRBJ2-6 | NA | few | TRBV13 | CASSLTGQGGTGANVLTF | TGTGCCAGCAGCTTGACGGGCCAGGGAGGCACTGGGGCCAACGTCCTGACTTTC